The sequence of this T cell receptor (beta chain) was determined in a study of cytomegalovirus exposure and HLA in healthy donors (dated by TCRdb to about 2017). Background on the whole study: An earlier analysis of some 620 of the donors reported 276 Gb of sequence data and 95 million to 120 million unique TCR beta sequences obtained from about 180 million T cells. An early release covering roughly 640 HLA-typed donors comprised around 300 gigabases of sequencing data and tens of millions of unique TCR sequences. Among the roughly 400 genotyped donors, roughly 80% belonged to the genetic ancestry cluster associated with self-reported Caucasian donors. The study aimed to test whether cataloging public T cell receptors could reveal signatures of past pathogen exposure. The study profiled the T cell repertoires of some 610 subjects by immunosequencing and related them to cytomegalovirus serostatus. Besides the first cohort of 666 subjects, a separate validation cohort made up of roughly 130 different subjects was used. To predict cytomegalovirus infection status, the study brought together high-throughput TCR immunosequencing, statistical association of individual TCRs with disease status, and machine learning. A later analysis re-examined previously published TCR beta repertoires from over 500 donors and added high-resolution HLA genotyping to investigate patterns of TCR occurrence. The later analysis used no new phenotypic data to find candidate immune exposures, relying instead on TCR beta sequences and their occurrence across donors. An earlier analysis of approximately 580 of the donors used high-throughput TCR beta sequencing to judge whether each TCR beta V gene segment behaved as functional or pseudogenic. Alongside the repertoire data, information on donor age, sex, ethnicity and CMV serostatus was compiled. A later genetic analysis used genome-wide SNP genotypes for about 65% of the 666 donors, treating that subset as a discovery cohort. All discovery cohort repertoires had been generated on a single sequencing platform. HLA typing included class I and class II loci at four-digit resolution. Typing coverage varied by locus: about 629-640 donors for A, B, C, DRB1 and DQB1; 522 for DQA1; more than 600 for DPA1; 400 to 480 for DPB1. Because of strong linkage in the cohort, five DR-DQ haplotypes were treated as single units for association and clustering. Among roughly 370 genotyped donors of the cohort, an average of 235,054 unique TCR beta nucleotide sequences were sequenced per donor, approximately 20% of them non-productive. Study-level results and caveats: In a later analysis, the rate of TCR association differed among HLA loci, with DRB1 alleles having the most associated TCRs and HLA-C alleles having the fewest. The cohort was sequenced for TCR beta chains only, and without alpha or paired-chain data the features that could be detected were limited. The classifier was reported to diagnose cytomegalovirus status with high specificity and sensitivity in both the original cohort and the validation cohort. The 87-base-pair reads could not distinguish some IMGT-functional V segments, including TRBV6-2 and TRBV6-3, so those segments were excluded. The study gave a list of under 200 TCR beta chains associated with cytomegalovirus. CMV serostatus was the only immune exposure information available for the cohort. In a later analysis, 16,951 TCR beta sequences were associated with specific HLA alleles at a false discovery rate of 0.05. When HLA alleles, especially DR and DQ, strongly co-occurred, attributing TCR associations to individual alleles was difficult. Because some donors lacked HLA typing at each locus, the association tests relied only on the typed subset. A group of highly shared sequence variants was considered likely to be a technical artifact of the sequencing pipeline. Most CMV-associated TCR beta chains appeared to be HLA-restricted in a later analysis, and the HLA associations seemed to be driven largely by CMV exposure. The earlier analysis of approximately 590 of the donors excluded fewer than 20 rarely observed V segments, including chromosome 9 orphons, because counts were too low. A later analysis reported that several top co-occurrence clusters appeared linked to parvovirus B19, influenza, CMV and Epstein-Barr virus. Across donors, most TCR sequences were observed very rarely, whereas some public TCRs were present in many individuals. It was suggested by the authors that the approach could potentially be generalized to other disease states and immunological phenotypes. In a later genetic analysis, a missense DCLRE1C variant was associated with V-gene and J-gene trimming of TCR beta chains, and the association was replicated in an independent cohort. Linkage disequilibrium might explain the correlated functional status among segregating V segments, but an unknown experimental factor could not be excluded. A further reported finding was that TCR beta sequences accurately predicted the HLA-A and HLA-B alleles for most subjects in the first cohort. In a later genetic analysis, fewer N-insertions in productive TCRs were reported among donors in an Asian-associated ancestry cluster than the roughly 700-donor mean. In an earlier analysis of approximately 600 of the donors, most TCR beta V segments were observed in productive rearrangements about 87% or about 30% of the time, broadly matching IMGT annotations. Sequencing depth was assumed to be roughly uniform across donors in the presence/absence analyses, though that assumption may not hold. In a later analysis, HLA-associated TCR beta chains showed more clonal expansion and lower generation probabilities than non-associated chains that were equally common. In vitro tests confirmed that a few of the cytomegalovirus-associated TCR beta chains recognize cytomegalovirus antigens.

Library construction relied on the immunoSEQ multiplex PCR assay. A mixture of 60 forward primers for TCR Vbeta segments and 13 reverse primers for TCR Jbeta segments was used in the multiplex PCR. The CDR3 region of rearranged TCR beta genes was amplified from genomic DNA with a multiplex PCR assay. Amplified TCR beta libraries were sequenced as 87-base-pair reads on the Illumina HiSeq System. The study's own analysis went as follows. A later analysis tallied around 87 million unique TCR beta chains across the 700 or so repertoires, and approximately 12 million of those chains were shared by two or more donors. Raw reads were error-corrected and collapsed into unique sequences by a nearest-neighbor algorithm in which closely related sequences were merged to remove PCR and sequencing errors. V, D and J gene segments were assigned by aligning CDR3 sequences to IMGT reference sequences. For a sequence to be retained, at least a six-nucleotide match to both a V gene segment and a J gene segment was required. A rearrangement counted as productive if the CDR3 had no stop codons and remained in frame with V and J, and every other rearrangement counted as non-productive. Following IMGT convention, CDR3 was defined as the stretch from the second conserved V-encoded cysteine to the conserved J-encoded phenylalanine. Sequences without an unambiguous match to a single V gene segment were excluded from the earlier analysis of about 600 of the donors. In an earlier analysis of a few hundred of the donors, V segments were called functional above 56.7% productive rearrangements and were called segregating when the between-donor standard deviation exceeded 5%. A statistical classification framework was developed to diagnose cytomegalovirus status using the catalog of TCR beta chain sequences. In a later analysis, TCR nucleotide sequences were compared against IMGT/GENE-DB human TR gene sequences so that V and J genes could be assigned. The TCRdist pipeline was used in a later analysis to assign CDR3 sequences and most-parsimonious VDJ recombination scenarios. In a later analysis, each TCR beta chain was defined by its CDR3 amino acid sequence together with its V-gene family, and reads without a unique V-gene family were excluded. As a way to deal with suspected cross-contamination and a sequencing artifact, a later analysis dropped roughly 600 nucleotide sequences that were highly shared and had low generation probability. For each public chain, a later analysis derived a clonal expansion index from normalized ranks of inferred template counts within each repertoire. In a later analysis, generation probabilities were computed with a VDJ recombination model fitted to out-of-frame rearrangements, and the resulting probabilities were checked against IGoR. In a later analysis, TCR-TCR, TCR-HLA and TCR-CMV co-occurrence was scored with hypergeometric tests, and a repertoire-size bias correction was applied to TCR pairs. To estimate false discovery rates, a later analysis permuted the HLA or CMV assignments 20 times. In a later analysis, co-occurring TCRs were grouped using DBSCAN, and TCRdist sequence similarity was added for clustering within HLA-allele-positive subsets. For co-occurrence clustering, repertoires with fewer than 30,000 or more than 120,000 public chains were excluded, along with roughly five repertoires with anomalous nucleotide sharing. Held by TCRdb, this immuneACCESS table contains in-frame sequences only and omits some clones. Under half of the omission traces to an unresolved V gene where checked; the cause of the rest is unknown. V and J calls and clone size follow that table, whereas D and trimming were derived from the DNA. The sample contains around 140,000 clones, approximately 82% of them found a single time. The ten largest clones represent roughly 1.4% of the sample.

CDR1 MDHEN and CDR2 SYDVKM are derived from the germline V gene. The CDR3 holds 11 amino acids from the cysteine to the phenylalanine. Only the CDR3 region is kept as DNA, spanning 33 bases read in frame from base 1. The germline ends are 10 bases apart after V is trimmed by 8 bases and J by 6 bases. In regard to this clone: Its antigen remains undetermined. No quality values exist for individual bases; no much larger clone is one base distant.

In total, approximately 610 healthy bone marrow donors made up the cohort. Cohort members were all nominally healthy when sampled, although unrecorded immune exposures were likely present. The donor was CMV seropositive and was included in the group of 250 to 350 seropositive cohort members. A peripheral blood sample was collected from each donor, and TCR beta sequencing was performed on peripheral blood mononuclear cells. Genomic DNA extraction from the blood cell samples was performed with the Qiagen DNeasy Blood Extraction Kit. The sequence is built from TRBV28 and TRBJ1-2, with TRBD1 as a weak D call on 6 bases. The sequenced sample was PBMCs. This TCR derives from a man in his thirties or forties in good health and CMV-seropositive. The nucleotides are TGTGCCAGCCTCAGGGGCGATGGCTACACCTTC. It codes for CASLRGDGYTF.